This TCR beta chain emerged from a study of cytomegalovirus exposure and HLA in healthy donors. Everyone who donated was a healthy bone marrow donor. CDR3 length: 16 residues. V lost 1 base to trimming and J lost 0 bases, with 10 bases between them. The germline CDR1 and CDR2 sequences are SGHNT and YENEEA. As to this clone: Its target is unknown.

60 Vbeta and 13 Jbeta primers were used in PCR. Produced via immunoSEQ multiplex PCR; TCRdb's table is partial and in-frame only. The sample contains roughly 100,000 clones, roughly 85% of which appear only once. Study-wide results and limits: Clonal expansion was found to be greater in HLA-associated TCR beta chains than in equally common others in a later analysis. The authors listed some 160 TCR beta chains as cytomegalovirus-associated.

Material: PBMCs. The chain combines TRBV11-3 with TRBJ2-1; possibly TRBD2 for D (5 bases). The TCR comes from a man in his forties in good health and CMV-seronegative. CDR3 residues: CASSLGVGSSYNEQFF. CDR3 sequence (DNA): TGTGCCAGCAGCTTAGGTGTGGGGAGCTCCTACAATGAGCAGTTCTTC.